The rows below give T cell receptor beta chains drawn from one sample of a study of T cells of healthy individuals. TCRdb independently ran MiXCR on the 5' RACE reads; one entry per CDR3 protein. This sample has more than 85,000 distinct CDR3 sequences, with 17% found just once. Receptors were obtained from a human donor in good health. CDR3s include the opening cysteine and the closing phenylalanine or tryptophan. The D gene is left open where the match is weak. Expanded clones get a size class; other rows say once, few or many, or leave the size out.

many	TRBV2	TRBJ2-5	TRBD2	CASEGRTSGDQETQYF	TGTGCCAGCGAGGGGAGGACTAGCGGGGACCAAGAGACCCAGTACTTC
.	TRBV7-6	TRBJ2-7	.	CASSFTTTGTGYEQYF	TGTGCCAGCAGCTTTACCACTACAGGGACGGGGTACGAGCAGTACTTC
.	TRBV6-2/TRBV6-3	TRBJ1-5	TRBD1	CASTQRGRENQPQHF	TGTGCCAGCACCCAGAGGGGGCGGGAGAATCAGCCCCAGCATTTT
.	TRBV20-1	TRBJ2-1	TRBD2	CSARVRGAGGPPQVF	TGCAGTGCTAGAGTTCGCGGAGCGGGAGGGCCCCCCCAAGTCTTC
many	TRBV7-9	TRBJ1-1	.	CASSSLEVEAFF	TGTGCCAGCAGCTCCCTCGAAGTCGAAGCTTTCTTT
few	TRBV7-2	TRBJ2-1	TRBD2	CASSHPRTLAGGYNEQFF	TGTGCCAGCAGCCACCCTAGGACTCTAGCGGGGGGGTACAATGAGCAGTTCTTC
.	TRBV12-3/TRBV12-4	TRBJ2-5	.	CASRLKETQYF	TGTGCCAGCAGGCTCAAAGAGACCCAGTACTTC
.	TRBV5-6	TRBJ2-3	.	CASSLQGLSTDTQYF	TGTGCCAGCAGCTTACAGGGTCTCAGCACAGATACGCAGTATTTT
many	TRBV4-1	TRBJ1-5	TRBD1	CASSWRQGADNQPQHF	TGCGCCAGCAGCTGGAGGCAGGGGGCTGACAATCAGCCCCAGCATTTT
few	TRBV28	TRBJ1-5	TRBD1	CASSGTASQPQHF	TGTGCCAGCAGTGGGACAGCTTCTCAGCCCCAGCATTTT
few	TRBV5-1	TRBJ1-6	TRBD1	CASSFNLDRVGSPLHF	TGCGCCAGCAGCTTCAATTTGGACAGGGTTGGATCACCCCTCCACTTT
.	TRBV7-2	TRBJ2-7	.	CASSLVVSRYEQYF	TGTGCCAGCAGCTTAGTTGTCTCCCGCTACGAGCAGTACTTC
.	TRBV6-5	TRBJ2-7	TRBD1	CASSERGPYEQYF	TGTGCCAGCAGCGAGAGGGGGCCCTACGAGCAGTACTTC
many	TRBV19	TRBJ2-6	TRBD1	CASSVKGAGSGANVLTF	TGTGCCAGTAGTGTTAAGGGGGCAGGCTCTGGGGCCAACGTCCTGACTTTC
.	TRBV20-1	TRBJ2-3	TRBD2	CSARGLAGGDTQYF	TGCAGTGCTAGAGGGCTTGCGGGGGGAGATACGCAGTATTTT
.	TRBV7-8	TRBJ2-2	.	CASSFQAPGELFF	TGTGCCAGCAGCTTCCAGGCGCCCGGGGAGCTGTTTTTT
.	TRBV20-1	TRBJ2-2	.	CSASGGFGELFF	TGCAGTGCTAGTGGGGGGTTCGGGGAGCTGTTTTTT
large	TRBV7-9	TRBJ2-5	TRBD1	CASRAGGGGETQYF	TGTGCCAGCAGGGCAGGGGGCGGAGGAGAGACCCAGTACTTC
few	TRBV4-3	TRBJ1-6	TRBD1	CASSQRTGLGNSPLHF	TGCGCCAGCAGCCAACGGACAGGGTTAGGTAATTCACCCCTCCACTTT
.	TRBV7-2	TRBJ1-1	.	CASSSGQALGAFF	TGTGCCAGCAGCTCCGGACAAGCCTTAGGGGCTTTCTTT
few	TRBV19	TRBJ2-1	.	CASSIDLEEGGYNEQFF	TGTGCCAGTAGTATAGATCTCGAGGAGGGAGGCTACAATGAGCAGTTCTTC
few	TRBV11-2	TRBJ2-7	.	CASSLARTAYEQYF	TGTGCCAGCAGCTTAGCCCGGACAGCGTACGAGCAGTACTTC
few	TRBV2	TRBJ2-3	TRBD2	CASHYSGSADTQYF	TGTGCCAGTCACTATAGCGGGAGTGCAGATACGCAGTATTTT
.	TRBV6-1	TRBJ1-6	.	CVSSGQGPPAATF	TGTGTCAGCAGTGGCCAGGGACCACCCGCGGCCACCTTT
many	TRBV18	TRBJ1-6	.	CASSPQSSYNSPLHF	TGTGCCAGCTCACCACAGAGCTCCTATAATTCACCCCTCCACTTT
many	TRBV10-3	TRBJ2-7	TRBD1	CAIRFGTVSYEQYF	TGTGCCATCAGATTTGGGACAGTGTCCTACGAGCAGTACTTC
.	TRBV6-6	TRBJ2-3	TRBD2	CASSYWPSGASDTQYF	TGTGCCAGCAGTTATTGGCCTAGCGGTGCGAGTGATACGCAGTATTTT